This T cell receptor beta chain was captured in a study of T cell responses to AZD1222 COVID-19 vaccine. The assay was immunoSEQ multiplex PCR, and TCRdb's table has in-frame clones only and misses some. The sample lists under 150,000 clones; 85% to 95% were seen once. As regards this clone: Antigen unknown.

The analysis combined second doses at about 4 or about 12 weeks. Findings of the study overall: Seropositivity was recorded at baseline in only a handful of AZD1222 recipients.

V was shortened by 1 base and J by 8 bases, with 9 bases between the two germline ends. Germline CDR1 reads LNHNV; CDR2 reads YYDKDF (reference sequence). The CDR3 runs 13 residues. V gene TRBV15 combines with J gene TRBJ2-1; D remains unclear. The sequencing used peripheral blood, collected 28 days after the second AZD1222 dose. This TCR derives from an adult who received the AZD1222 COVID-19 vaccine. The CDR3 nucleotides are TGTGCCACCAGCAGAGGGCCCCCTGATGAGCAGTTCTTC. It is translated as CATSRGPPDEQFF.